This is a list of T cell receptor beta chains from one sample in a study of technical replicates of blood from several donors. The repertoire was sequenced with immunoSEQ multiplex PCR; TCRdb's copy has only in-frame clones and lacks some. The sample lists tens of thousands of clones; just under 95% were seen once. The sample was T cells isolated from PBMCs. The receptors shown here come from a human donor in good health. The CDR3 runs from the conserved cysteine through the conserved F or W. Each record gives: D gene, clone size, V gene, J gene, CDR3 length, CDR3 DNA, CDR3 protein. The D gene is left open where the match is weak. Part of the rows lack a size; the others show once, few, many or a class for expanded clones.

d_gene: -; abundance: -; v_gene: TRBV5-5; j_gene: TRBJ2-7; len: 11; CDR3nt: TGTGCCAGCAGCTCTACCTACGAGCAGTACTTC; CDR3aa: CASSSTYEQYF
d_gene: -; abundance: -; v_gene: TRBV4-2; j_gene: TRBJ2-7; len: 13; CDR3nt: TGTGCCAGCACTCCGGGAAGTGGCTACGAGCAGTACTTC; CDR3aa: CASTPGSGYEQYF
d_gene: -; abundance: once; v_gene: TRBV7-9; j_gene: TRBJ2-7; len: 14; CDR3nt: TGTGCCAGCAGCTTACCGCTACTGTCGGGCGAGCAGTACTTC; CDR3aa: CASSLPLLSGEQYF
d_gene: -; abundance: -; v_gene: TRBV15; j_gene: TRBJ2-5; len: 15; CDR3nt: TGTGCCACCAGCCTACCATTACTAGCAAAAGAGACCCAGTACTTC; CDR3aa: CATSLPLLAKETQYF
d_gene: -; abundance: -; v_gene: TRBV2; j_gene: TRBJ2-5; len: 12; CDR3nt: TGTGCCAGCAGGCAGGGTTTGGAGACCCAGTACTTC; CDR3aa: CASRQGLETQYF
d_gene: -; abundance: -; v_gene: TRBV28; j_gene: TRBJ2-7; len: 14; CDR3nt: TGTGCCAGCAGAGCCGGGACTGGCTCCTACGAGCAGTACTTC; CDR3aa: CASRAGTGSYEQYF
d_gene: TRBD1; abundance: -; v_gene: TRBV20-1; j_gene: TRBJ2-7; len: 11; CDR3nt: TGCAGTGCCTGGGACAGGGGCGAGCAGTACTTC; CDR3aa: CSAWDRGEQYF
d_gene: -; abundance: -; v_gene: TRBV2; j_gene: TRBJ2-1; len: 13; CDR3nt: TGTGCCAGCAGTCCACCAGGGGTCAATGAGCAGTTCTTC; CDR3aa: CASSPPGVNEQFF
d_gene: -; abundance: -; v_gene: TRBV15; j_gene: TRBJ1-2; len: 19; CDR3nt: TGTGCCACCAGCAGAGATCGTAGGGGGGAGGGCCAGGGGACTGGGGGCTACACCTTC; CDR3aa: CATSRDRRGEGQGTGGYTF
d_gene: -; abundance: -; v_gene: TRBV9; j_gene: TRBJ2-7; len: 12; CDR3nt: TGTGCCAGCAGCATTACAAGCTACGAGCAGTACTTC; CDR3aa: CASSITSYEQYF
d_gene: TRBD1; abundance: -; v_gene: TRBV6-5; j_gene: TRBJ1-1; len: 15; CDR3nt: TGTGCCAGTGGGACAGGGACTCCTATGAACACTGAAGCTTTCTTT; CDR3aa: CASGTGTPMNTEAFF
d_gene: -; abundance: -; v_gene: TRBV9; j_gene: TRBJ1-2; len: 13; CDR3nt: TGTGCCAGCAGCCTAGCGGATTCGAGGGCCAACACCTTC; CDR3aa: CASSLADSRANTF
d_gene: TRBD2; abundance: once; v_gene: TRBV9; j_gene: TRBJ2-2; len: 16; CDR3nt: TGTGCCAGCATTGGGCGGGAGGGAATGAACACCGGGGAGCTGTTTTTT; CDR3aa: CASIGREGMNTGELFF
d_gene: -; abundance: -; v_gene: TRBV6-5; j_gene: TRBJ1-2; len: 11; CDR3nt: TGTGCCAGCACCCCGGGTACTGGCTACACCTTC; CDR3aa: CASTPGTGYTF
d_gene: TRBD2; abundance: -; v_gene: TRBV11-2; j_gene: TRBJ2-2; len: 16; CDR3nt: TGTGCCAGCAGCAACCCTAGCGGACCTAACACCGGGGAGCTGTTTTTT; CDR3aa: CASSNPSGPNTGELFF
d_gene: TRBD2; abundance: -; v_gene: TRBV6-5; j_gene: TRBJ2-1; len: 15; CDR3nt: TGTGCCAGCAGTCATCCTAGCGGTTCTTACAATGAGCAGTTCTTC; CDR3aa: CASSHPSGSYNEQFF
d_gene: TRBD1; abundance: -; v_gene: TRBV19; j_gene: TRBJ2-7; len: 14; CDR3nt: TGTGCCAGTAGTAAACAGGGGGCAACCTACGAGCAGTACTTC; CDR3aa: CASSKQGATYEQYF
d_gene: TRBD2; abundance: -; v_gene: TRBV9; j_gene: TRBJ2-3; len: 19; CDR3nt: TGTGCCAGCAGCCCCCCATCCGGGACTAGCGGTAGTGAGGCAGATACGCAGTATTTT; CDR3aa: CASSPPSGTSGSEADTQYF
d_gene: -; abundance: -; v_gene: TRBV7-3; j_gene: TRBJ2-7; len: 12; CDR3nt: TGTGCCAGCAGCTCCGCAGGGTACGAGCAGTACTTC; CDR3aa: CASSSAGYEQYF
d_gene: -; abundance: -; v_gene: TRBV29-1; j_gene: TRBJ1-2; len: 12; CDR3nt: TGCAGCGTTGCCGGGTCTAACTATGGCTACACCTTC; CDR3aa: CSVAGSNYGYTF
d_gene: -; abundance: -; v_gene: TRBV28; j_gene: TRBJ1-1; len: 15; CDR3nt: TGTGCCAGCAGTTATGATGGGGGCCCTTACACTGAAGCTTTCTTT; CDR3aa: CASSYDGGPYTEAFF